This T cell receptor beta chain came from a study of response to subunit inactivated influenza vaccine. Each CDR3 protein gets one entry after TCRdb re-called the RT-PCR reads with MiXCR. Among 800,000 or so distinct CDR3 sequences listed, 21% were seen once. A few counts support this clonotype. CDR3 length equals 14 residues. Looked up from germline, CDR1 is SGHAT and CDR2 is FQNNGV. V lost 3 bases and J lost 2, with 9 bases in between. This receptor was identified in a man over 45 who received an inactivated influenza vaccine. The material sequenced was PBMCs from blood, taken about 5 days after vaccination. The chain recombines TRBV11-2 with TRBJ2-3, with D perhaps TRBD2 (5 bases). CDR3 loop: CASSFPGYTDTQYF. DNA for the CDR3: TGTGCCAGCAGCTTCCCGGGGTACACAGATACGCAGTATTTT.